The present T cell receptor (beta chain) was sequenced within a study of glioma-infiltrating T cells. TCR alpha and beta CDR3 regions were amplified from RNA using iRepertoire nested multiplex PCR. For one-step reverse transcription and amplification, 100-400 ng of tissue mRNA or PBMC total RNA was used. TCRdb called the multiplex PCR reads again in MiXCR, with one record for every CDR3 protein. The repertoire holds about 89,000 distinct CDR3 sequences, with about 23% as singletons. Study-level results: Gliomas, especially low-grade, showed above-expected tissue-blood divergence; non-neoplastic patients showed below. CDR3 overlap between tissue and blood was very small.

This clonotype was observed many times. Its cognate antigen is unknown. This CDR3 contains 13 residues. Germline-derived CDR1 and CDR2 are LGHNA and YNFKEQ. V lost 1 base and J 4 bases, leaving 8 bases between the germline ends. The TCR originated in a human donor with low-grade glioma or glioblastoma, undergoing nonglioma brain surgery, or in good health (not recorded which). The sequenced sample consisted of glioma tissue, nonneoplastic brain tissue, or PBMCs (not recorded which). V is TRBV4-2 and J is TRBJ2-7, with D uncertain. In DNA, the CDR3 is TGTGCCAGCAGCCAAGCCCCTGAATACGAGCAGTACTTC. Residues: CASSQAPEYEQYF.